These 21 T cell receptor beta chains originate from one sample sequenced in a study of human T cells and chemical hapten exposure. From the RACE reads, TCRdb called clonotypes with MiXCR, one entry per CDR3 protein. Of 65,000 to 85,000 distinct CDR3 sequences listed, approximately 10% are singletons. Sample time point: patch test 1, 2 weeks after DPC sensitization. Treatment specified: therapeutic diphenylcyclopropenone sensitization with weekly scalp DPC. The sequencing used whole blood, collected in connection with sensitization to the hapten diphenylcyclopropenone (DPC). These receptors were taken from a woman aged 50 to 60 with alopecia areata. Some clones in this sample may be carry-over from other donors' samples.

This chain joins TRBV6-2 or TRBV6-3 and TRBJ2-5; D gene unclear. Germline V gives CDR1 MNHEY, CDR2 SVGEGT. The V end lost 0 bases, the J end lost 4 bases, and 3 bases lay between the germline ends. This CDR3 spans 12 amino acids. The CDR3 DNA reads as TGTGCCAGCAGTTACTCGAGAGAGACCCAGTACTTC. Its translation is CASSYSRETQYF.

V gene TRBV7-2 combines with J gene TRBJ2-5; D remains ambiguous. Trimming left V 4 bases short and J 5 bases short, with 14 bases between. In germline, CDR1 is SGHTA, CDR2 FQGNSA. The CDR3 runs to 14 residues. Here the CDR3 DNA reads TGTGCCAGCAGCTCCAGACTCCTCCGGGAGACCCAGTACTTC. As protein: CASSSRLLRETQYF.

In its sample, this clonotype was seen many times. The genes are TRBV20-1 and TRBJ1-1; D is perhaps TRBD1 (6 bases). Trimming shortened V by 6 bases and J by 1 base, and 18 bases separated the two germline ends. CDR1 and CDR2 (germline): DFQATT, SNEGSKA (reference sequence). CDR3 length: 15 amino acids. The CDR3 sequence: CSAPRGGPRNTEAFF. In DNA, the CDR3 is TGCAGTGCACCGAGAGGGGGGCCACGGAACACTGAAGCTTTCTTT.

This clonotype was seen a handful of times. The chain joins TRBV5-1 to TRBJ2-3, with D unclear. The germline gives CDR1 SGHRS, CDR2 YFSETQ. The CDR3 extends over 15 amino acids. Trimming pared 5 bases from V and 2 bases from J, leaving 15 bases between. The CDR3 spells CASSFGSLHTDTQYF. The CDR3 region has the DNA TGCGCCAGCAGTTTCGGAAGTTTGCACACAGATACGCAGTATTTT.

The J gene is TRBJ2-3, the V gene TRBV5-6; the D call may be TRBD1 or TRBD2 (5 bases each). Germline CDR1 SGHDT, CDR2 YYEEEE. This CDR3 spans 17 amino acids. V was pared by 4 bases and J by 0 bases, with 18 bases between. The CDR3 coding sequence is TGTGCCAGCAGCCAACCGACCAGGGAGACTAGCACAGATACGCAGTATTTT. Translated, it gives CASSQPTRETSTDTQYF.

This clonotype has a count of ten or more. CDR3 protein: CASSLGGPRASDNEQFF. The DNA for the CDR3 is TGTGCCAGCAGCTTAGGGGGCCCCCGGGCCAGCGACAATGAGCAGTTCTTC. V and J are TRBV13 and TRBJ2-1; D uncertain. The CDR3 is made up of 17 amino acids. Germline V lookup: CDR1 PRHDT, CDR2 FYEKMQ (reference sequence). The V end was cut by 0 bases, the J end by 5 bases, with 17 bases between.

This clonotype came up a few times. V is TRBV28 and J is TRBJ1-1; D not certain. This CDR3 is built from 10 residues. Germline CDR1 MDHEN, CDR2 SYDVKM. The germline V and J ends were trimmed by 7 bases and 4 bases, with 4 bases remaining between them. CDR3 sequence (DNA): TGTGCCAGCACCGCCACTGAAGCTTTCTTT. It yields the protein CASTATEAFF.

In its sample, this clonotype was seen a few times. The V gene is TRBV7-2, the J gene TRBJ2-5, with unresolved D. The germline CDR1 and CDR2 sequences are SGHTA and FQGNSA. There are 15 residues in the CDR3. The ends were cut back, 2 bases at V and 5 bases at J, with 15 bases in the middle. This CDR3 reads CASSLRSRQMETQYF. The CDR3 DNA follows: TGTGCCAGCAGCTTACGAAGCCGGCAGATGGAGACCCAGTACTTC.

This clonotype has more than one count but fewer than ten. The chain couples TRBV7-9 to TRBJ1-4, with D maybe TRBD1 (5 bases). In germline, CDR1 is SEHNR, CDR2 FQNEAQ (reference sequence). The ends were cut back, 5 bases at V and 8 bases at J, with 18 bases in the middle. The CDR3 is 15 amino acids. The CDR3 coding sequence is TGTGCCAGCAGCAATTCCGGGGCAAGGAGGGAAAAACTGTTTTTT. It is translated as CASSNSGARREKLFF.

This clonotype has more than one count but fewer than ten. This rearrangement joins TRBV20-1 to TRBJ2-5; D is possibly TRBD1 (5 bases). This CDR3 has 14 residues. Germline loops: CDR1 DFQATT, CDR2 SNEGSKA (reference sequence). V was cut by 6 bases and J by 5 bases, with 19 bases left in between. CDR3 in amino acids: CSARRSVGQETQYF. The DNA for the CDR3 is TGCAGTGCGCGACGCTCTGTGGGGCAGGAGACCCAGTACTTC.

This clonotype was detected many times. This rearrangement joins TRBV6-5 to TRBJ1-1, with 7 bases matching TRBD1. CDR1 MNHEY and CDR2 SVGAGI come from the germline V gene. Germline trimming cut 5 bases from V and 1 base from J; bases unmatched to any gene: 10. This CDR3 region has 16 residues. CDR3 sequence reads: CASSTLQGRTNTEAFF. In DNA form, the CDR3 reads TGTGCCAGCAGTACCCTACAGGGGAGGACGAACACTGAAGCTTTCTTT.

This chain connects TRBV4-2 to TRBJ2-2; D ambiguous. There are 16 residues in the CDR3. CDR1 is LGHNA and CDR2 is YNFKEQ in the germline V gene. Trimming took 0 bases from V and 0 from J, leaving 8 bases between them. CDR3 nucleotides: TGTGCCAGCAGCCAAGATGGTGCAACGAACACCGGGGAGCTGTTTTTT. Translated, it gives CASSQDGATNTGELFF.

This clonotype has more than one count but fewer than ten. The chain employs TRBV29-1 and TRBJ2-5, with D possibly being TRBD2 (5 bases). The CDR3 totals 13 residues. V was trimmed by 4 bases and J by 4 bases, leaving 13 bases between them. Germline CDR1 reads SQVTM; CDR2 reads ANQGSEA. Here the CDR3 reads CSVGEGRRETQYF. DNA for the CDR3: TGCAGCGTTGGTGAGGGCAGGAGAGAGACCCAGTACTTC.

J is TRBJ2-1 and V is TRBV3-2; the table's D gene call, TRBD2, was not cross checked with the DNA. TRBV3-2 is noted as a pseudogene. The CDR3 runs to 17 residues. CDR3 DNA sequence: TGTGCCAGCAGCCAAGAAGGAGCGGGCCTCTTGAACAATGAGCAGTTCTTC. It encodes CASSQEGAGLLNNEQFF.

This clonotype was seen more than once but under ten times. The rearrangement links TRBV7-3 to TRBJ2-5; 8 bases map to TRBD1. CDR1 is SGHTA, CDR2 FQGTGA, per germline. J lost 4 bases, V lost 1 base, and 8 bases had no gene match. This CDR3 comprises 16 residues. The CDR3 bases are TGTGCCAGCAGCTTAATCGGTTCAGGGGGCGGAGAGACCCAGTACTTC. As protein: CASSLIGSGGGETQYF.

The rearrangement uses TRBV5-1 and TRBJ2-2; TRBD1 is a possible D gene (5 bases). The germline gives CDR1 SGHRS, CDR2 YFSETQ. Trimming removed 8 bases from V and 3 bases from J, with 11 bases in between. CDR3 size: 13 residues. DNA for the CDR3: TGCGCCAGTCCTGACAGATACACCGGGGAGCTGTTTTTT. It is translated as CASPDRYTGELFF.

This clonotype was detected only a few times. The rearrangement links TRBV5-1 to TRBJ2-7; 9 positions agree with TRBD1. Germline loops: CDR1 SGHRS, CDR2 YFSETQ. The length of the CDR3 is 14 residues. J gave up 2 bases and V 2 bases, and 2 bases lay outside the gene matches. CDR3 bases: TGCGCCAGCAGCTTCCGGGACAGGGCCTACGAGCAGTACTTC. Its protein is CASSFRDRAYEQYF.

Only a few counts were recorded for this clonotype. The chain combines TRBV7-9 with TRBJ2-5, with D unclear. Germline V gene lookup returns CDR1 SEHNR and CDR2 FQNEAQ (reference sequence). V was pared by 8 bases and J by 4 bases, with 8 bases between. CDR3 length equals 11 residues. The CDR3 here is CASRLAETQYF. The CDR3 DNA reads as TGTGCCAGCCGTTTAGCAGAGACCCAGTACTTC.

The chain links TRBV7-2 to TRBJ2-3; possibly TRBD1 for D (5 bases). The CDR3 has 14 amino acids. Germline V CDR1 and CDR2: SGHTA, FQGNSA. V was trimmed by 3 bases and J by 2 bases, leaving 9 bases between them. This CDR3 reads CASSLTRVTDTQYF. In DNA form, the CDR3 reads TGTGCCAGCAGCTTGACCAGGGTCACAGATACGCAGTATTTT.

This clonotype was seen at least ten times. CDR3 loop: CASSLDHNEQFF. CDR3 coding DNA: TGTGCCAGCAGTTTAGATCACAATGAGCAGTTCTTC. The chain carries TRBV12-3 or TRBV12-4 and TRBJ2-1; D not certain. V lost 1 base and J lost 5, with 3 bases in between. The CDR3 has 12 residues.

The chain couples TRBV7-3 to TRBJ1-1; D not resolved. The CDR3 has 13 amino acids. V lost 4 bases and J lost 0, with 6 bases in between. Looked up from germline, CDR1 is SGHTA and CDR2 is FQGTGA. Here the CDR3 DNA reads TGTGCCAGCAGCTCTTCACTGAACACTGAAGCTTTCTTT. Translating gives CASSSSLNTEAFF.